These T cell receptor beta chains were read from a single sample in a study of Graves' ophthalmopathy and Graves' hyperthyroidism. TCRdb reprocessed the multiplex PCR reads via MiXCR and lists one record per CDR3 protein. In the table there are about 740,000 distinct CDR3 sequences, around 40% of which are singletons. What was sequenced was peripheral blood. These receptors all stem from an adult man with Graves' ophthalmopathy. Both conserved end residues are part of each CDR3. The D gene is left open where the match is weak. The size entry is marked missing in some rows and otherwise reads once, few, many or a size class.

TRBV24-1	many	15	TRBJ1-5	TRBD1	TGTGCCACCAGTGACCCAGGGGGAGACAATCAGCCCCAGCATTTT	CATSDPGGDNQPQHF
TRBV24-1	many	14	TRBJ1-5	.	TGTGCCACCAGTGATAGGAGATACAATCAGCCCCAGCATTTT	CATSDRRYNQPQHF
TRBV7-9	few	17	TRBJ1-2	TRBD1	TGTGCCAGCAGCTCTAACAGGGGGAAAGAAAAGATGAGTGGCTACACCTTC	CASSSNRGKEKMSGYTF
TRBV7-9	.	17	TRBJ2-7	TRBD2	TGTGCCAGCAGCCAAATCACAAGCGGGAGGGCCACCCACGAGCAGTACTTC	CASSQITSGRATHEQYF
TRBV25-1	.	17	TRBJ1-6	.	TGTGCCAGCAGTTACTCGGTGGGGGGCGCCGGGAATTCACCCCTCCACTTT	CASSYSVGGAGNSPLHF
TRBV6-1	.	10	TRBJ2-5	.	TGTGCCAGCAGGAGGGAGACCCAGTACTTC	CASRRETQYF
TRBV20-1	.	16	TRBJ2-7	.	TGCAGTGCTAGAGATCCTACCCATACCGGGGCCTACGAGCAGTACTTC	CSARDPTHTGAYEQYF
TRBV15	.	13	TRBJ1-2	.	TGTGCCACCAGCAGAGATGCGGAACTTGGAAACACCTTC	CATSRDAELGNTF
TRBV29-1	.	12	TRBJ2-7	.	TGCAGCGTCCCCTTGATGGACTACGAGCAGTACTTC	CSVPLMDYEQYF
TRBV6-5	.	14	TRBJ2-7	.	TGTGCCAGCACCCCGGACAGAGTTTTCAACGAGCAGTACTTC	CASTPDRVFNEQYF
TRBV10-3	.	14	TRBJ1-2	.	TGTGCCATCAGTGCACTGATAGGGGACTATGGCTACACCTTC	CAISALIGDYGYTF
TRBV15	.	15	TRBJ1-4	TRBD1	TGTGCCACCAGCAGAAGACAGGGGATAAATGAAAAACTGTTTTTT	CATSRRQGINEKLFF
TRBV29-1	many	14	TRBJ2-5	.	TGCAGCGTTGAAGTGGTCCGTAGCCAAGAGACCCAGTACTTC	CSVEVVRSQETQYF
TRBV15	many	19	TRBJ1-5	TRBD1	TGTGCCACCAGCAGAGATCCCCGGACAGGGGGCGGGAGCAATCAGCCCCAGCATTTT	CATSRDPRTGGGSNQPQHF
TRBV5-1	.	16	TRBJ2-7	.	TGCGCCAGCAGCTTGAATGCAGGGCAGGCATACTACGAGCAGTACTTC	CASSLNAGQAYYEQYF
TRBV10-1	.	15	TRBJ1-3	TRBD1	TGCGCCAGCAGCGACATGGGGACAGGGGGTAACACCATATATTTT	CASSDMGTGGNTIYF
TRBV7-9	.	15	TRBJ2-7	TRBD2	TGTGCCAGCAGCTCGTGGTCTAGCGGGAGGTACGAGCAGTACTTC	CASSSWSSGRYEQYF
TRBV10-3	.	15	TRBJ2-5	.	TGTGCCATCAGTGAGTCGGCCGGGGCCAATCAGCCCCAGTACTTC	CAISESAGANQPQYF
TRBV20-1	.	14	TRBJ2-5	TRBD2	TGCAGTGTTCCGAAGCGGGAGCTTCGGGAGACCCAGTACTTC	CSVPKRELRETQYF
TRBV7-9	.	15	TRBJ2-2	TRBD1	TGTGCCAGCAGCCTGGGACAGAGAAACACCGGGGAGCTGTTTTTT	CASSLGQRNTGELFF
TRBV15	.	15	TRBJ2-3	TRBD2	TGTGCCACCAGCAAAGCGGGGATTAGCACAGATACGCAGTATTTT	CATSKAGISTDTQYF
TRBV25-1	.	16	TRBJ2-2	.	TGTGCCAGCAGCCCCGACACTCCCGCGAACACCGGGGAGCTGTTTTTT	CASSPDTPANTGELFF
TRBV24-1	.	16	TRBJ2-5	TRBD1	TGTGCCACCAGTGATCCCGGGACAGGGGGAAGGGAGACCCAGTACTTC	CATSDPGTGGRETQYF
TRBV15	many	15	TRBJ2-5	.	TGTGCCACCAGCAGAGTTTCGGGAGTGGAAGAGACCCAGTACTTC	CATSRVSGVEETQYF
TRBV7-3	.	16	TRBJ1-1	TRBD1	TGTGCCAGCAGCCCGCGGACCGAGGGGGCTGACACTGAAGCTTTCTTT	CASSPRTEGADTEAFF
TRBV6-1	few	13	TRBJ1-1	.	TGTGCCAGCAGTGGAGTATCGGGAACTGAAGCTTTCTTT	CASSGVSGTEAFF
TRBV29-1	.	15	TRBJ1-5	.	TGCAGCGTTGTAGGGGGGCCTTATAGCAATCAGCCCCAGCATTTT	CSVVGGPYSNQPQHF
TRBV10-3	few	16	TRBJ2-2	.	TGTGCCATCTCGGGTAGCGGAAAGCCCGTAGCCGGGGAGCTGTTTTTT	CAISGSGKPVAGELFF
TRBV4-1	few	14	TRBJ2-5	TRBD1	TGCGCCAGCAGCCTACAGGGGCGAATCGAGACCCAGTACTTC	CASSLQGRIETQYF
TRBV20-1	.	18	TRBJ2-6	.	TGCAGTGCCCCAGATACCGGACAGAGAGCCTCTGGGGCCAACGTCCTGACTTTC	CSAPDTGQRASGANVLTF
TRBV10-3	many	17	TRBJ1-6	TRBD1	TGTGCCATCAGTGAGTCACGTTTGACAGGGTCGATTTCACCCCTCCACTTT	CAISESRLTGSISPLHF
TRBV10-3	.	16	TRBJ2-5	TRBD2	TGTGCCAGCAGTCCAGGGGGGCGGGGGGGCCAAGAGACCCAGTACTTC	CASSPGGRGGQETQYF
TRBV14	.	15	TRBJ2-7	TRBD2	TGTGCCAGCAGCCGGACTAGCGGGAGATTCTACGAGCAGTACTTC	CASSRTSGRFYEQYF
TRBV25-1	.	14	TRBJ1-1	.	TGTGCCAGCAGTTTAAAGGCACATAACACTGAAGCTTTCTTT	CASSLKAHNTEAFF
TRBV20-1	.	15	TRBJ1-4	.	TGCAGTGCTAGATCCGATGGGGGCTTCGAGGAAAAACTGTTTTTT	CSARSDGGFEEKLFF
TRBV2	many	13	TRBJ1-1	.	TGTGCCAGCAGTGAAATCTCCAGCGGCGAAGCTTTCTTT	CASSEISSGEAFF
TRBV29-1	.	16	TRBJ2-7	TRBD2	TGCAGCGTTGAAGATCCAAGCGGGGGTGGGAACTACGAGCAGTACTTC	CSVEDPSGGGNYEQYF